These 4 T cell receptor beta chains came from one sample sequenced in a study of cytomegalovirus exposure and HLA in healthy donors. PCR primers comprised 60 Vbeta and 13 Jbeta primers. TCRdb's table, derived via immunoSEQ multiplex PCR, lists solely in-frame clones and lacks some. The sample gives 110,000 to 150,000 clones, 65% to 80% of which show up once; about 1.8% is in the top ten. Specimen: PBMCs. These receptors originate from a woman aged 40 to 50 in good health and CMV-seronegative.

CDR3 sequence reads: CASSELGASPLHF. Here the CDR3 DNA reads TGTGCCAGCAGTGAATTGGGGGCTTCACCCCTCCACTTT. The V gene is TRBV25-1, the J gene TRBJ1-6, with D possibly TRBD1 on 6 matching bases. The germline V gene has CDR1 MGHDK and CDR2 SYGVNS. Trimming stripped 1 base from V and 9 bases from J, with 7 bases between. The CDR3 is 13 amino acids.

This sequence joins TRBV28 and TRBJ1-2; TRBD1 aligns across 10 bases. This CDR3 is 14 amino acids long. CDR1 is MDHEN, CDR2 SYDVKM, per germline. Germline trimming cut 6 bases from V and 3 bases from J; bases unmatched to any gene: 4. The CDR3, as DNA: TGTGCCAGCAGGACAGGGGGCAGTGACTATGGCTACACCTTC. It yields the protein CASRTGGSDYGYTF.

This chain uses TRBV25-1 with TRBJ2-5; TRBD2 agrees at 12 bases. Per the germline V gene, CDR1 is MGHDK and CDR2 is SYGVNS. V lost 2 bases, J lost 3 bases, and 4 bases stayed unmatched. The CDR3 consists of 16 residues. CDR3 residues: CASSELASGREETQYF. Here the CDR3 DNA reads TGTGCCAGCAGTGAACTCGCTAGCGGGAGGGAAGAGACCCAGTACTTC.

The CDR3 nucleotides read TGTGCCAGCACCCATGAAACGGTGTCTTACTATGGCTACACCTTC. Its translation: CASTHETVSYYGYTF. The chain couples TRBV5-4 to TRBJ1-2; D unresolved. The germline V gene has CDR1 SGHNT and CDR2 YYREEE (reference sequence). The CDR3 consists of 15 residues. V was clipped by 6 bases and J by 3 bases, with 18 bases between them.